This T cell receptor beta chain was documented in a study of cytomegalovirus exposure and HLA in healthy donors. Study as a whole: Counted in an early data release were 75 million to 85 million unique TCRs from HLA-typed donors. Whole-study results and caveats: Analyzed later, association rates of TCRs varied across HLA loci, with DRB1 most and HLA-C fewest. Earlier results showed most TCR beta V segments being productive about 87% or about 30% of the time. Later, an analysis found that common viral pathogens appeared to be linked with several of the most significant clusters.

Per the germline V gene, CDR1 is MNHNS and CDR2 is SASEGT. The CDR3 loop spans 14 amino acids. V was shortened by 5 bases and J by 1 base, with 11 bases between the two germline ends. To note about this clone: Antigen specificity is unknown.

13 Jbeta primers and 60 Vbeta primers were used for the PCR. Some clones are missing from TCRdb's copy, which holds only in-frame ones; the method was immunoSEQ multiplex PCR. The table includes 250,000 to 300,000 clones, 80% to 95% detected once. This TCR was recovered from a girl aged 2 to 10 in good health and CMV-seronegative. Sequenced material: PBMCs. The genes are TRBV6-1 and TRBJ1-1; no reliable D call. This CDR3 is CASSPLPGNTEAFF. The CDR3 bases are TGTGCCAGCAGTCCCCTGCCGGGGAACACTGAAGCTTTCTTT.